The 16 T cell receptor beta chains below all came from one sample that was sequenced in a study of cytomegalovirus exposure and HLA in healthy donors. Amplification used 60 Vbeta primers and 13 Jbeta primers. Sequenced by immunoSEQ multiplex PCR; TCRdb stores in-frame clones only, minus some. This sample has 95,000 to 150,000 clones, with roughly 72% found just once. Sequencing was performed on PBMCs. These receptors all stem from a middle-aged man in good health and CMV-seropositive.

This clone has more than one count but fewer than ten. The chain is built from TRBV19 and TRBJ1-1, with D possibly TRBD1 on 5 matching bases. Trimming cost V 7 bases and J 4 bases, with 13 bases left between them. Germline V CDR1 and CDR2: LNHDA, SQIVND (reference sequence). This CDR3 has 13 amino acids. The CDR3 region is CASTRRGGTEAFF. DNA of the CDR3: TGTGCCAGTACCCGCCGGGGGGGCACTGAAGCTTTCTTT. Together with reference TRBV19 and TRBJ1-1, the CDR3 gives the full variable domain: DGGITQSPKYLFRKEGQNVTLSCEQNLNHDAMYWYRQDPGQGLRLIYYSQIVNDFQKGDIAEGYSVSREKKESFPLTVTSAQKNPTAFYLCASTRRGGTEAFFGQGTRLTVV.

The rearrangement links TRBV7-7 to TRBJ2-7; D gene ambiguous. Germline CDR1 SSHAT, CDR2 FNYEAQ (reference sequence). This CDR3 is 13 amino acids long. V lost 0 bases and J lost 3, with 6 bases in between. The CDR3 DNA follows: TGTGCCAGCAGCTTAGCCAACGGCTACGAGCAGTACTTC. Protein product: CASSLANGYEQYF.

The chain employs TRBV10-3 and TRBJ2-5; possible D gene TRBD2, 6 bases. The CDR3 runs 13 residues. CDR1 ENHRY and CDR2 SYGVKD come from the germline V gene. V was shortened by 7 bases and J by 5 bases, with 14 bases between the two germline ends. The CDR3 nucleotides read TGTGCCATCAAATTCAGGGAGGACGAGACCCAGTACTTC. Amino acids: CAIKFREDETQYF.

The chain joins TRBV10-3 to TRBJ2-5; D not certain. The J call may be incorrect, as the DNA end agrees better with TRBJ2-7. The CDR3 is 13 residues long. CDR1 and CDR2 (germline): ENHRY, SYGVKD. The CDR3, as DNA: TGTGCCATCAGTGAGTCGAAGAGCTACGAGCAGTACTTC. It codes for CAISESKSYEQYF.

The genes are TRBV29-1 and TRBJ1-1, with 8 bases aligning to TRBD1. J was trimmed by 5 bases and V by 4 bases; bases with no gene match: 6. The CDR3 loop spans 13 amino acids. Germline-derived CDR1 and CDR2 are SQVTM and ANQGSEA. This CDR3 reads CSVVRQGSTEAFF. CDR3 nucleotide sequence: TGCAGCGTTGTTCGACAGGGGAGTACTGAAGCTTTCTTT. The complete variable domain, with remaining parts taken from reference TRBV29-1 and TRBJ1-1, reads SAVISQKPSRDICQRGTSLTIQCQVDSQVTMMFWYRQQPGQSLTLIATANQGSEATYESGFVIDKFPISRPNLTFSTLTVSNMSPEDSSIYLCSVVRQGSTEAFFGQGTRLTVV.

This clone was detected only a few times. The chain couples TRBV4-2 to TRBJ2-5, with no clear D. CDR1 is LGHNA and CDR2 is YNFKEQ in the germline V gene. There are 15 residues in the CDR3. V lost 1 base and J lost 5, with 14 bases in between. The CDR3 is CASSQGPFPRETQYF. In DNA form, the CDR3 reads TGTGCCAGCAGCCAAGGACCTTTTCCGAGGGAGACCCAGTACTTC.

The rearrangement uses TRBV7-8 and TRBJ2-3; TRBD2 matches at 8 bases. Germline CDR1 and CDR2: SGHVS and FQNEAQ. CDR3 length equals 14 residues. V was pared by 5 bases and J by 3 bases, with 4 bases of the junction left unmatched. The CDR3 coding sequence is TGTGCCAGCAGCCCCGGGACTAGGACAGATACGCAGTATTTT. Its protein is CASSPGTRTDTQYF. The full variable domain, completed using reference TRBV7-8 and TRBJ2-3, is GAGVSQSPRYKVAKRGQDVALRCDPISGHVSLFWYQQALGQGPEFLTYFQNEAQLDKSGLPSDRFFAERPEGSVSTLKIQRTQQEDSAVYLCASSPGTRTDTQYFGPGTRLTVL.

The chain combines TRBV9 with TRBJ2-7; 12 bases are shared with TRBD2. Looked up from germline, CDR1 is SGDLS and CDR2 is YYNGEE. The ends lost 2 bases at V and 2 bases at J; junction bases unmatched: 2. The CDR3 extends over 15 amino acids. The chain's CDR3 is CASSVLAGGAYEQYF. DNA of the CDR3: TGTGCCAGCAGCGTGCTAGCGGGAGGGGCCTACGAGCAGTACTTC.

V and J are TRBV28 and TRBJ2-1; TRBD2 aligns across 11 bases. There are 13 residues in the CDR3. V shed 6 bases, J shed 8 bases, and the junction held 3 bases outside the gene matches. Germline V gene data show CDR1 as MDHEN and CDR2 as SYDVKM. The CDR3 DNA is TGTGCCAGCAGGCCTAGCGGGAGGTATGAGCAGTTCTTC. Translating it yields CASRPSGRYEQFF. Based on the CDR3 plus reference TRBV28 and TRBJ2-1, the full variable domain is DVKVTQSSRYLVKRTGEKVFLECVQDMDHENMFWYRQDPGLGLRLIYFSYDVKMKEKGDIPEGYSVSREKKERFSLILESASTNQTSMYLCASRPSGRYEQFFGPGTRLTVL.

This chain links TRBV15 with TRBJ2-3; 13 bases align to TRBD2. This CDR3 spans 20 amino acids. J was trimmed by 1 base and V by 3 bases; bases with no gene match: 13. Germline V gene data show CDR1 as LNHNV and CDR2 as YYDKDF (reference sequence). CDR3 sequence (DNA): TGTGCCACCAGCAGGGAGCCGACTAGCGGGGGGCCCGGGGGCACAGATACGCAGTATTTT. It encodes CATSREPTSGGPGGTDTQYF. The whole variable domain, remainder taken from reference TRBV15 and TRBJ2-3, is DAMVIQNPRYQVTQFGKPVTLSCSQTLNHNVMYWYQQKSSQAPKLLFHYYDKDFNNEADTPDNFQSRRPNTSFCFLDIRSPGLGDTAMYLCATSREPTSGGPGGTDTQYFGPGTRLTVL.

The rearrangement uses TRBV9 and TRBJ2-3, with D perhaps TRBD2 (6 bases). CDR1 and CDR2 from the germline V gene are SGDLS and YYNGEE. The CDR3 length is 16 residues. Trimming pared 0 bases from V and 1 base from J, leaving 12 bases between. The CDR3 sequence is CASSVVVGSGTDTQYF. The CDR3 region has the DNA TGTGCCAGCAGCGTAGTGGTCGGGAGCGGCACAGATACGCAGTATTTT.

This clone came up once. CDR3 residues: CASSADAGRTGELFF. CDR3 in DNA: TGTGCCAGCAGCGCTGACGCGGGGAGGACCGGGGAGCTGTTTTTT. The chain joins TRBV7-2 to TRBJ2-2, with D perhaps matching TRBD2 (6 bases). Germline V lookup: CDR1 SGHTA, CDR2 FQGNSA. The CDR3 runs to 15 residues. The V end was cut by 5 bases, the J end by 5 bases, with 15 bases between.

The chain carries TRBV11-2 and TRBJ2-2; perhaps TRBD2 as D (6 bases). CDR1 and CDR2 from the germline V gene are SGHAT and FQNNGV. CDR3 length equals 15 residues. Trimming cost V 10 bases and J 0 bases, with 15 bases left between them. As DNA, the CDR3 is TGTGCCACCCTATACCGGGGGACGAACACCGGGGAGCTGTTTTTT. Residues: CATLYRGTNTGELFF.

This chain joins TRBV28 and TRBJ2-3; weak D call: TRBD2 (5 bases). The V gene lost 6 bases and the J gene lost 9 bases, with 19 bases spanning the gap. Germline assignment: CDR1 MDHEN and CDR2 SYDVKM. The CDR3 totals 14 residues. The CDR3, as DNA: TGTGCCAGCAGCCCCCTATCGGGGAGCTTAACGCAGTATTTT. The encoded protein is CASSPLSGSLTQYF.

This rearrangement joins TRBV19 to TRBJ2-3, with TRBD2 identical over 10 bases. The CDR3 totals 16 residues. Germline V gene sequence: CDR1 LNHDA, CDR2 SQIVND (reference sequence). The V segment lost 3 bases and the J segment 4 bases; nucleotides outside the gene matches: 7. CDR3 coding DNA: TGTGCCAGTAGTATGGGTACAGCGGGGGGGCCAGATACGCAGTATTTT. Translating gives CASSMGTAGGPDTQYF. The variable domain in full, with the rest retrieved from reference TRBV19 and TRBJ2-3, is DGGITQSPKYLFRKEGQNVTLSCEQNLNHDAMYWYRQDPGQGLRLIYYSQIVNDFQKGDIAEGYSVSREKKESFPLTVTSAQKNPTAFYLCASSMGTAGGPDTQYFGPGTRLTVL.

The rearrangement uses TRBV2 and TRBJ2-7, with D possibly TRBD2 on 5 matching bases. The CDR3 is made up of 16 amino acids. The germline V and J ends were trimmed by 5 bases and 0 bases, with 17 bases remaining between them. Germline V gene sequence: CDR1 SNHLY, CDR2 FYNNEI. The CDR3 DNA follows: TGTGCCAGCAGTTCTGCAAGAGCGGACCTCTCCTACGAGCAGTACTTC. This codes for CASSSARADLSYEQYF.